The entry below describes one T cell receptor (beta chain). This clonotype appeared many times. Which antigen it targets is not known. No quality values exist for individual bases; no much larger clone is one base distant. This sample stems from a study of tumor-infiltrating lymphocytes in oesophageal squamous cell carcinoma (dated by TCRdb to 2016 to 2018). Library generation was performed with PCR. The sequencing machine was an Illumina HiSeq 2000. TCRdb itself trimmed the public reads at Q25 with fastp, ran MiXCR and retained productive beta chains. Rows with a matching CDR3 protein are joined into one entry that keeps the most common DNA and genes. Present in this sample are 9,500 to 13,000 distinct CDR3 sequences, more than 55% of which were seen just once. In total, the top ten clones hold 35% of the sample. Sequences SGHVS (CDR1) and FNYEAQ (CDR2) are obtained from the germline V gene. V lost 1 base and J lost 7 bases, and the count of bases not matched to a germline gene is 9. From the cysteine up to the phenylalanine, the CDR3 has a length of 16 residues. Just CDR3 DNA is preserved here, 48 bases in frame from base 1.

The chain couples TRBV7-6 to TRBJ2-1; 8 middle bases align to TRBD1. Sequenced: esophageal tumor tissue. The receptor was isolated from a male donor with esophageal squamous cell carcinoma. The CDR3 loop reads CASSLVYSGGSNEQFF. The nucleotide sequence is given as TGTGCCAGCAGCTTAGTGTATTCAGGGGGCTCTAATGAGCAGTTCTTC.